Listed below are T cell receptor beta chains from one sample, sequenced in a study of T cell changes during pregnancy in multiple sclerosis. Using immunoSEQ multiplex PCR, the repertoire was profiled, and TCRdb retains in-frame clones only, with some absent. The sample includes about 40,000 clones, approximately 92% of them seen just once. The input for sequencing was peripheral blood, taken before pregnancy. These receptor sequences come from a female donor with multiple sclerosis, enrolled in a pregnancy study. Both conserved end residues are part of each CDR3. A D gene is named only where the DNA matches it firmly. Rows may omit the clone size; those that give it use once, few, many or a size class.

TRBV30	-	TRBJ2-7	once	CACELANLYEQYF
TRBV11-2	-	TRBJ1-1	-	CASSLLKQTYTEAFF
TRBV6-1	-	TRBJ2-2	-	CASTPDSANTGELFF
TRBV25-1	-	TRBJ2-5	-	CASSPGQEQYF
TRBV6-1	-	TRBJ2-3	-	CASSEGSSTDTQYF
TRBV7-9	-	TRBJ2-7	-	CASSLGGASYEQYF
TRBV2	TRBD2	TRBJ2-2	-	CASSGRTSGRTDGELFF
TRBV19	TRBD1	TRBJ1-5	-	CATRDRLVSSNQPQHF
TRBV5-6	-	TRBJ1-2	few	CASRIDSGYTF
TRBV13	TRBD2	TRBJ2-5	-	CASSSALAGQETQYF
TRBV5-1	-	TRBJ1-4	-	CASSDPTGTNEKLFF
TRBV6-5	-	TRBJ2-7	-	CASSYSSHEQYF
TRBV9	TRBD2	TRBJ2-2	-	CASSPYGAGGGGGELFF
TRBV6-5	TRBD1	TRBJ1-1	-	CASSYRTGVGEKAFF
TRBV7-9	-	TRBJ1-1	-	CASRLGQTNTEAFF
TRBV28	TRBD1	TRBJ1-1	-	CASSLSAGTGGSSTEAFF
TRBV30	TRBD2	TRBJ2-5	-	CAWTGRGLAVETQYF
TRBV9	-	TRBJ2-5	-	CASSVGPERQETQYF
TRBV30	-	TRBJ1-5	-	CAWSVGSLGRYSNQPQHF
TRBV28	-	TRBJ1-2	-	CASSLFWEVSYGYTF
TRBV7-8	TRBD2	TRBJ2-7	-	CASSRNSGSPYEQYF
TRBV6-6	-	TRBJ1-5	-	CASNYQPQHF
TRBV10-2	-	TRBJ2-2	-	CASSAGVLTGELFF
TRBV10-3	TRBD1	TRBJ1-5	-	CAISEGTDNQPQHF
TRBV14	TRBD2	TRBJ2-5	-	CASSQRRLAGAETQYF
TRBV4-2	TRBD2	TRBJ2-3	once	CASSQDLAGDADTQYF
TRBV11-2	TRBD1	TRBJ1-1	once	CASSWPGQGKTEAFF
TRBV14	-	TRBJ2-7	-	CASSQEDVSYEQYF
TRBV12-5	TRBD1	TRBJ2-1	-	CASGLVFRTGCNEQFF
TRBV5-1	TRBD1	TRBJ2-7	-	CASRRNPGTGGYEQYF
TRBV7-2	TRBD2	TRBJ2-3	-	CASSLGGRADTQYF
TRBV6-1	-	TRBJ1-5	once	CASSQGLYQPQHF
TRBV19	TRBD1	TRBJ2-3	-	CASRTGFPSTDTQYF
TRBV11-3	-	TRBJ2-7	-	CASSLDSQLRDEQYF
TRBV4-2	TRBD2	TRBJ2-3	-	CASTSQWGGRTDTQYF
TRBV13	-	TRBJ1-1	-	CASSSRVQGTEAFF
TRBV18	-	TRBJ1-2	-	CASSPSGGGYTF
TRBV30	TRBD2	TRBJ2-1	-	CAWATSGTYNEQFF
TRBV5-6	-	TRBJ2-5	once	CASSTMGAGLQETQYF
TRBV4-3	-	TRBJ1-2	-	CASSQRGSYTF
TRBV5-6	-	TRBJ2-7	-	CASSLAGGTSSYEQYF